This T cell receptor (beta chain) was recorded in a study of blood T cell repertoires in COVID-19 (dated by TCRdb to 2020 to 2021). For the wider study: Collaborator samples came from the United States, Italy and Spain and covered acute and convalescent phases of COVID-19. The dataset comprised deeply sampled blood TCRbeta repertoires from subjects exposed to, actively infected with, or recovered from COVID-19. The material from the prospective study consisted of cDNA or gDNA derived from T cells, B-cell-depleted T cells, or PBMCs. The repertoires were released in a freely available public database meant as a resource for research on the immune response to SARS-CoV-2. Where HLA class I and class II types were available, the types were taken from metadata supplied by the sample provider, not from assay-based typing. Sample metadata almost always included a de-identified subject ID, COVID-19 status, age in years and sex. The samples were drawn from two sources: the first 160 participants of the ongoing ImmuneRACE study, and fewer than 1,500 subjects contributed by 6 global collaborators. The research as a whole found: Clinical and demographic metadata were provided uncurated, with the amount varying by source and participant.

The CDR3 contains 14 residues, cysteine and phenylalanine counted. The retained sequence is limited to the CDR3, 42 bases, with the frame set at the first base. Trimming costs V 6 bases and J 3 bases, and their ends lie 15 bases apart. From a lookup of the germline V gene, CDR1 and CDR2 are SQVTM and ANQGSEA. The immunoSEQ Assay, a bias-controlled multiplex PCR, was used to amplify TCRbeta CDR3 regions from genomic DNA. The paper's processing steps were these. The number of nucleated cells in each sample was estimated from the amplification of reference gene primers within the assay. To quantify the absolute abundance of each unique TCRbeta CDR3 rearrangement, sequence reads were collapsed and filtered. Productive Simpson clonality was computed per sample as the square root of Simpson's diversity index over productive rearrangements. Sourced from immuneACCESS, this table was stored by TCRdb with only in-frame sequences that have V and J called. A share of the clones is absent; for the studies checked, an unresolved V gene accounts for under half, and the remainder has no known explanation. V and J calls plus clone size are reproduced from that table; the DNA served to infer D and trimming. In this sample the table shows tens of thousands of clones, about three quarters of which occur a single time. Of the sample, 20% is held by the ten largest clones.

Whole blood was collected in K2EDTA tubes by collaborating institutions according to the institutions' own protocols. Collaborator samples were shipped for TCRbeta analysis as frozen whole blood, isolated PBMCs, or DNA extracted from either sample type. Concerning this clone: Its antigen has not been determined. Base qualities are not at hand, and no much larger clone is one base apart.

The receptor was isolated from a human donor with active or convalescent COVID-19. The donor label of this sample is uncertain. Sequencing was performed on peripheral blood. The chain employs TRBV29-1 and TRBJ1-3; 6 matching bases give a weak D call of TRBD1. CDR3 loop: CSVQTGIHGNTIYF. The DNA reads TGCAGCGTCCAAACAGGGATTCATGGAAACACCATATATTTT.